This T cell receptor (beta chain) appears in the sequencing data of a study of blood T cell repertoires in COVID-19. Study context: Acute-phase and convalescent COVID-19 samples originated in the United States, Italy and Spain.

Per the original methods: Reference gene primer amplification gave nucleated cell count estimates. Measured with immunoSEQ multiplex PCR; TCRdb has only the in-frame clones, and not every one. That table gives V, J and clone size, and the DNA gave D and trimming. The sample lists about 200,000 clones; roughly 80% were seen once. The V gene lost 1 base and the J gene lost 4 bases, with 13 bases spanning the gap. The CDR3 spans 16 residues. From germline, CDR1 is LGHNA and CDR2 YSLEER. Sequenced material: peripheral blood. The TCR originated in a woman over 75 with acute or convalescent COVID-19. The chain links TRBV4-3 to TRBJ2-2, with D maybe TRBD1 (5 bases). The CDR3 here is CASSQGTPDATGELFF. CDR3 coding DNA: TGCGCCAGCAGCCAAGGGACACCCGACGCCACCGGGGAGCTGTTTTTT.